This T cell receptor (beta chain) was obtained from a study of blood T cell repertoires in COVID-19. At the level of the study: T cells, B-cell-depleted T cells, or PBMCs supplied cDNA or gDNA.

Sequenced by immunoSEQ multiplex PCR; TCRdb stores in-frame clones only, minus some. The sample has approximately 670,000 clones, approximately 90% seen once. The CDR3 totals 19 residues. V dropped 0 bases and J dropped 2 bases, with 21 bases sitting between them. Germline V gene lookup returns CDR1 LNHNV and CDR2 YYDKDF (reference sequence). The clonotype was recovered from a woman younger than 35 with acute or convalescent COVID-19. V usage is TRBV15 and J usage is TRBJ2-3; a possible D gene is TRBD1 (5 bases). The sample taken for sequencing was peripheral blood. The CDR3 region has the DNA TGTGCCACCAGCAGAGATTATCGGAGCCGAGACAGTGACACAGATACGCAGTATTTT. This translates into CATSRDYRSRDSDTDTQYF.